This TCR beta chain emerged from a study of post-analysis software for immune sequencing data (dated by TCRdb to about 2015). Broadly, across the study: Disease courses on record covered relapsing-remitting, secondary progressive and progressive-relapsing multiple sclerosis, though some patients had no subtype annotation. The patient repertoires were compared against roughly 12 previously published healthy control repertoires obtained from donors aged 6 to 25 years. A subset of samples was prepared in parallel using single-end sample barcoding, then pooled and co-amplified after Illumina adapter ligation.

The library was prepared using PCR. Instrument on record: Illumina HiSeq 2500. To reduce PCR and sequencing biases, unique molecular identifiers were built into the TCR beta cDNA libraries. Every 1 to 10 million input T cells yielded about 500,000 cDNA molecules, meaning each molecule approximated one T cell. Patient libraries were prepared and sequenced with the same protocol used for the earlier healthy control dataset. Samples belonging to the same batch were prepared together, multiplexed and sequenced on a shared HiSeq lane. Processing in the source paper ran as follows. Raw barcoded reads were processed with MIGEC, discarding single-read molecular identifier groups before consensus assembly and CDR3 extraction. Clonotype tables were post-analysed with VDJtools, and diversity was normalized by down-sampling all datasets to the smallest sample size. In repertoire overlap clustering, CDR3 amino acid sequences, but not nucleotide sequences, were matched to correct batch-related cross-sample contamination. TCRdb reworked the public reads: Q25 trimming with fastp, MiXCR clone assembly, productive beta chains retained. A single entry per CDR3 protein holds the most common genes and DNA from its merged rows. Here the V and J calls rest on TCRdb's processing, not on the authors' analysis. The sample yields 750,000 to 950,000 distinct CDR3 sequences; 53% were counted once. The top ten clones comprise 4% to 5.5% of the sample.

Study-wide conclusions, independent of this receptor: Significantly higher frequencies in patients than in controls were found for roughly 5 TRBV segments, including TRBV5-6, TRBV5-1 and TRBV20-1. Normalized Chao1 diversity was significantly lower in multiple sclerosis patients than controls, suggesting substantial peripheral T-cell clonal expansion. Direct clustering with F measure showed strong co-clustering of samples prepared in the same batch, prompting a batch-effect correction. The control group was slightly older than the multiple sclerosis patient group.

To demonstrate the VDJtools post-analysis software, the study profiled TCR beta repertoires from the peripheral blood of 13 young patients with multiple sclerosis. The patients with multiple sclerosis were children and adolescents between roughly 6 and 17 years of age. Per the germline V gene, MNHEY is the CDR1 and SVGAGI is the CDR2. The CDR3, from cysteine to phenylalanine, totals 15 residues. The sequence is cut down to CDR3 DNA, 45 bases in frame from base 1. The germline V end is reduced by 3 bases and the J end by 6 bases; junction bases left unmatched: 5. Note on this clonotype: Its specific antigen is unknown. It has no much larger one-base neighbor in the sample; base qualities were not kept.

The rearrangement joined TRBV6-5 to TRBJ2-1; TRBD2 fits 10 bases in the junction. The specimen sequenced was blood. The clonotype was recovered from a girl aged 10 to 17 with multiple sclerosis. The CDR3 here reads CASSYSGRPGNEQFF. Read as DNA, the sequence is TGTGCCAGCAGTTATAGCGGGAGGCCCGGCAATGAGCAGTTCTTC.